The 21 T cell receptor beta chains below were found in one sample sequenced in a study of T cells in Graves' hyperthyroidism and ophthalmopathy. Regions amplified from RNA transcripts were the TCR beta CDR3 regions. The study used the HTBI primer set for a first-round RT-PCR of the TCR CDR3. TCRdb re-analysed the multiplex PCR reads in MiXCR, keeping a single row per CDR3 protein. The profile shows about 640,000 distinct CDR3 sequences, around 13% of them singletons. Sequencing used blood. The receptor source for this set is a woman between 45 and 65 years old with Graves' ophthalmopathy.

The CDR3 region has the DNA TGCGCCAGCAGCCAAAGATTTCAGGAGGCTCCCCTCGCGGAGCAGTTCTTC. This codes for CASSQRFQEAPLAEQFF. This chain connects TRBV4-3 to TRBJ2-1, with D tentatively TRBD2 (5 bases). CDR3 size: 17 residues. Looked up from germline, CDR1 is LGHNA and CDR2 is YSLEER. V was clipped by 2 bases and J by 10 bases, with 24 bases between them.

The chain links TRBV4-1 to TRBJ2-3, with D unresolved. Trimming cost V 0 bases and J 3 bases, with 7 bases left between them. The CDR3 runs to 14 residues. Per germline, CDR1 MGHRA and CDR2 YSYEKL. In DNA form, the CDR3 reads TGCGCCAGCAGCCAAGATGACGGAACAGATACGCAGTATTTT. This codes for CASSQDDGTDTQYF.

This clonotype was seen repeatedly, ten times or more. This sequence joins TRBV28 and TRBJ2-7, with a possible D match to TRBD2 (6 bases). V was cut by 1 base and J by 5 bases, with 18 bases left in between. CDR3 length: 16 residues. The germline V gene encodes CDR1 MDHEN and CDR2 SYDVKM. CDR3 in amino acids: CASSLSLGGNADEQYF. In nucleotides, the CDR3 is TGTGCCAGCAGTTTATCCCTTGGCGGGAACGCGGACGAGCAGTACTTC.

This clonotype was recorded many times. The V gene is TRBV28, the J gene TRBJ2-7; D gene ambiguous. V lost 6 bases and J lost 7, with 22 bases in between. The CDR3 is 15 residues long. Looked up from germline, CDR1 is MDHEN and CDR2 is SYDVKM. The CDR3 region is CASRLGGARFGEQYF. Here the CDR3 DNA reads TGTGCCAGCAGGTTGGGCGGCGCCCGGTTTGGTGAGCAGTACTTC. Full variable domain (rest looked up from reference TRBV28 and TRBJ2-7): DVKVTQSSRYLVKRTGEKVFLECVQDMDHENMFWYRQDPGLGLRLIYFSYDVKMKEKGDIPEGYSVSREKKERFSLILESASTNQTSMYLCASRLGGARFGEQYFGPGTRLTVT.

There are many counts of this clonotype. V and J are TRBV3-1 and TRBJ1-2; no clear D gene. Germline V CDR1 and CDR2: LGHDT, YNNKEL (reference sequence). V gave up 3 bases and J gave up 6 bases, with 11 bases separating them. The length of the CDR3 is 13 residues. The CDR3 DNA is TGTGCCAGCAGCCACACGGGAGTGGATGGCTACACCTTC. This codes for CASSHTGVDGYTF.

This clonotype was seen many times. The chain joins TRBV2 to TRBJ2-7; D call uncertain. Trimming stripped 3 bases from V and 3 bases from J, with 9 bases between. The CDR3 spans 13 residues. CDR1 and CDR2 from the germline V gene are SNHLY and FYNNEI. CDR3 bases: TGTGCCAGCAGTGACGACGGTGTCTACGAGCAGTACTTC. The encoded protein is CASSDDGVYEQYF.

Turning to this clonotype: With a much larger clone just one base away, this may be a read error. J is TRBJ2-4 and V is TRBV12-3 or TRBV12-4, with a tentative D call TRBD2 (5 bases). Trimming left V 4 bases short and J 8 bases short, with 12 bases between. CDR3 length: 13 amino acids. CDR3 DNA sequence: TGTGCCAGCAGTTCTCCGGACGGGGACATTCAGTACTTC. Translation gives CASSSPDGDIQYF.

This clonotype showed up just a few times. The chain joins TRBV7-3 to TRBJ2-2; the D gene is possibly TRBD1 (6 bases). Deletions cut 5 bases from V and 8 bases from J, with 12 bases between. The germline V gene encodes CDR1 SGHTA and CDR2 FQGTGA. This CDR3 has 13 amino acids. CDR3 amino acids: CASSPRRGGELFF. In DNA form, the CDR3 reads TGTGCCAGCAGCCCGCGAAGGGGGGGGGAGCTGTTTTTT.

J is TRBJ2-3 and V is TRBV20-1; TRBD1 matches at 10 bases. With V trimmed by 6 bases and J by 0 bases, 6 bases remained unmatched. The CDR3 has 15 residues. Looked up from germline, CDR1 is DFQATT and CDR2 is SNEGSKA (reference sequence). As DNA, the CDR3 is TGCAGTGCCCAGGGACAGGGGATTAGCACAGATACGCAGTATTTT. This encodes CSAQGQGISTDTQYF.

This clonotype occurred many times. This chain uses TRBV14 with TRBJ1-1, with D possibly being TRBD1 (6 bases). Germline CDR1 and CDR2: SGHDN and FVKESK. V dropped 4 bases and J dropped 0 bases, with 24 bases sitting between them. The CDR3 spans 19 residues. The CDR3 region has the DNA TGTGCCAGCAGCCGAATCGATGACAGGAGCTACTCTCTGAACACTGAAGCTTTCTTT. Translated: CASSRIDDRSYSLNTEAFF.

This clonotype was counted many times. The chain employs TRBV6-2 or TRBV6-3 and TRBJ1-1; D is unclear. CDR3 size: 14 residues. The V gene's germline CDR1 is MNHEY and CDR2 SVGEGT. The germline V and J ends were trimmed by 0 bases and 3 bases, with 8 bases remaining between them. In DNA, the CDR3 is TGTGCCAGCAGTTACTCAGTATATCACACTGAAGCTTTCTTT. It codes for CASSYSVYHTEAFF.

In this sample, this clonotype turned up many times. This chain links TRBV5-1 with TRBJ2-1; the match to TRBD2 covers 11 bases. V lost 4 bases to trimming and J lost 6 bases; unmatched junction nucleotides: 9. The CDR3 spans 16 residues. CDR1 is SGHRS, CDR2 YFSETQ, per germline. CDR3 DNA sequence: TGCGCCAGCAGCCTTTCGACTAGCGGGATTGGCAATGAGCAGTTCTTC. As protein: CASSLSTSGIGNEQFF.

The chain recombines TRBV24-1 with TRBJ2-2; no definite D call. CDR1 is KGHDR and CDR2 is SFDVKD in the germline V gene. This CDR3 has 17 residues. The ends were cut back, 5 bases at V and 1 base at J, with 16 bases in the middle. The CDR3 DNA sequence: TGTGCCACCAGTGGTTCAGCCGGTAGACGGAACACCGGGGAGCTGTTTTTT. Protein sequence: CATSGSAGRRNTGELFF.

The rearrangement uses TRBV11-2 and TRBJ2-1; possibly TRBD1 or TRBD2 for D (5 bases each). The CDR3 spans 16 residues. The V end was cut by 4 bases, the J end by 6 bases, with 19 bases between. Germline CDR1 is SGHAT and CDR2 is FQNNGV. CDR3 nucleotides: TGTGCCAGCAGCTCAAGAGGGACCGTATTGGCCAATGAGCAGTTCTTC. It yields the protein CASSSRGTVLANEQFF.

The J gene is TRBJ1-5, the V gene TRBV7-2, with D possibly being TRBD1 (5 bases). The CDR3 spans 15 residues. The V gene's germline CDR1 is SGHTA and CDR2 FQGNSA. V lost 4 bases to trimming and J lost 0 bases, with 10 bases between them. Written as DNA, the CDR3 is TGTGCCAGCAGCTCTCAGACAGTTAGCAATCAGCCCCAGCATTTT. Protein product: CASSSQTVSNQPQHF. Using reference TRBV7-2 and TRBJ1-5 for the parts outside the CDR3, the full variable domain is GAGVSQSPSNKVTEKGKDVELRCDPISGHTALYWYRQSLGQGLEFLIYFQGNSAPDKSGLPSDRFSAERTGGSVSTLTIQRTQQEDSAVYLCASSSQTVSNQPQHFGDGTRLSIL.

V is TRBV6-2 or TRBV6-3 and J is TRBJ1-2; a weak D match, TRBD1 (5 bases). CDR3 length: 15 residues. Germline values: CDR1 MNHEY, CDR2 SVGEGT. The V gene lost 6 bases and the J gene lost 2 bases, with 16 bases spanning the gap. DNA of the CDR3: TGTGCCAGCAGGGGGGGACTCGGGAACAACTATGGCTACACCTTC. Protein: CASRGGLGNNYGYTF.

This clonotype was counted only a few times. CDR3 sequence reads: CASSGPREDTQYF. The CDR3 nucleotides read TGTGCCAGCAGCGGCCCCAGGGAGGATACGCAGTATTTT. The chain carries TRBV5-4 and TRBJ2-3, with D perhaps TRBD1 or TRBD2 (5 bases each). V was shortened by 4 bases and J by 6 bases, with 12 bases between the two germline ends. In germline, CDR1 is SGHNT, CDR2 YYREEE (reference sequence). The CDR3 has 13 residues.

This clonotype was recorded many times. The chain carries TRBV20-1 and TRBJ2-1; a weak D match, TRBD2 (6 bases). Trimming left V 2 bases short and J 2 bases short, with 13 bases between. The CDR3 consists of 15 residues. CDR1 and CDR2 from the germline V gene are DFQATT and SNEGSKA (reference sequence). Written as DNA, the CDR3 is TGCAGTGCTAGAAGCCTAGCGACTCCCTACAATGAGCAGTTCTTC. Its protein product is CSARSLATPYNEQFF.

This clonotype came up many times. The rearrangement joins TRBV11-2 to TRBJ1-3; no reliable D call. This CDR3 region has 17 residues. The V gene lost 5 bases and the J gene lost 7 bases, with 24 bases spanning the gap. Germline values: CDR1 SGHAT, CDR2 FQNNGV. The CDR3 here is CASSINPGRSSINTIYF. In DNA, the CDR3 is TGTGCCAGCAGCATAAACCCCGGACGGAGCTCTATTAACACCATATATTTT.

This chain links TRBV6-2 or TRBV6-3 with TRBJ2-2, with 14 positions matching TRBD2. The CDR3 is made up of 20 amino acids. The junction had 12 bases not matched to a gene; V was cut back by 2 bases and J by 4 bases. Per germline, CDR1 MNHEY and CDR2 SVGEGT. The CDR3 loop reads CASSYAPATSGRVSTGELFF. In DNA, the CDR3 is TGTGCCAGCAGTTACGCCCCCGCGACTAGCGGGAGGGTATCCACCGGGGAGCTGTTTTTT.

This clonotype has at least ten counts. This rearrangement joins TRBV13 to TRBJ2-1; 9 nucleotides line up with TRBD2. Per the germline V gene, CDR1 is PRHDT and CDR2 is FYEKMQ (reference sequence). The CDR3 length is 18 residues. Trimming removed 2 bases from V and 0 bases from J; junction bases left unmatched: 8. The CDR3 DNA reads as TGTGCCAGCAGCTTATTCCTAGCGGGGATAAGCTCCTACAATGAGCAGTTCTTC. The encoded protein is CASSLFLAGISSYNEQFF.